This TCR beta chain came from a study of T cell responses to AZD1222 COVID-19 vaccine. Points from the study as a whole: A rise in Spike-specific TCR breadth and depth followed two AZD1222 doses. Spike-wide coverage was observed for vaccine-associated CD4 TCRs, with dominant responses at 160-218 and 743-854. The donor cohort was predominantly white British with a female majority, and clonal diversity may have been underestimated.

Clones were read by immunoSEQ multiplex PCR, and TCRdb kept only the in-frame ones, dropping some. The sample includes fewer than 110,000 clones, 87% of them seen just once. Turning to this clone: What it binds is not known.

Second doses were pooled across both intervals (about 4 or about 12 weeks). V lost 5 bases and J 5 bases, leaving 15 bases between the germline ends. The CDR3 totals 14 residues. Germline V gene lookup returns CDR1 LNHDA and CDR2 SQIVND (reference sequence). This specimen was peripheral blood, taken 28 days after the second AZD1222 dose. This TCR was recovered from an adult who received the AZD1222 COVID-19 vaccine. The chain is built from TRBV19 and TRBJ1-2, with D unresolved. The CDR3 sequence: CASSLTDGSYGYTF. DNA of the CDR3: TGTGCCAGTAGTCTGACTGATGGGAGTTATGGCTACACCTTC.